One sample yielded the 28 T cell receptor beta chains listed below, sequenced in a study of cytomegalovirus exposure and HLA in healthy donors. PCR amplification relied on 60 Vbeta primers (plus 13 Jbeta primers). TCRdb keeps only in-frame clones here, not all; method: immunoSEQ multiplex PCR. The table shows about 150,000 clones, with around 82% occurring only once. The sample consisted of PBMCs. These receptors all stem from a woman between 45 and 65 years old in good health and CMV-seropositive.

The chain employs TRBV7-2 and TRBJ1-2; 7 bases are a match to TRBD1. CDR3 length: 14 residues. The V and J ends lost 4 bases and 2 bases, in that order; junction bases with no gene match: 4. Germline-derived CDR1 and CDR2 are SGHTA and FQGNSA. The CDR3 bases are TGTGCCAGCAGCTCCCAGACAGGGAACTATGGCTACACCTTC. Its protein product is CASSSQTGNYGYTF.

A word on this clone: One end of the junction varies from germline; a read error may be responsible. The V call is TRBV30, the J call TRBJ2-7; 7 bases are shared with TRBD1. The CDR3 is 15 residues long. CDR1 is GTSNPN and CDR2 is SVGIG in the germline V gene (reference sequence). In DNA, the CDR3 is TGTGCCTGGAGGGCCTCGGGACAGAAAAACTACAAGCAGTACTTC. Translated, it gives CAWRASGQKNYKQYF.

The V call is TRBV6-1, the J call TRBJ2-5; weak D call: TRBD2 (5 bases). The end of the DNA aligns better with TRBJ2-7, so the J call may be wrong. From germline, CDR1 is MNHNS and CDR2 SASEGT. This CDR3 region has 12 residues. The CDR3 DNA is TGTGCCAGCAGTGCCGGGAACTACGAGCAGTACTTC. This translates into CASSAGNYEQYF.

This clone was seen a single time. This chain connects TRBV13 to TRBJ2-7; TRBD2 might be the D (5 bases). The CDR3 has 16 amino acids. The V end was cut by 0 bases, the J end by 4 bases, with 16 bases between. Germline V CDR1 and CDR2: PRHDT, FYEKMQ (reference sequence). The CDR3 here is CASSLGGVQTLYEQYF. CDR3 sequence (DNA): TGTGCCAGCAGCTTAGGCGGGGTCCAGACTTTATACGAGCAGTACTTC.

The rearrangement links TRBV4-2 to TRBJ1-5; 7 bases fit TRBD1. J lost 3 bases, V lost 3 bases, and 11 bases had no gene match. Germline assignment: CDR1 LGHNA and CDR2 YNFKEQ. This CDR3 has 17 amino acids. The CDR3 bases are TGTGCCAGCAGCCAGGCCACCACAGGGGTGGACAATCAGCCCCAGCATTTT. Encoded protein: CASSQATTGVDNQPQHF.

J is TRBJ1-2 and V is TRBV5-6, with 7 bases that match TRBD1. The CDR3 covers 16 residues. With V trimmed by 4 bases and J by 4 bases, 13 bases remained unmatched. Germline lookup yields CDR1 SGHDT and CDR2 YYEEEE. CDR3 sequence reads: CASSEEGVTGAYGYTF. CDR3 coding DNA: TGTGCCAGCAGCGAGGAGGGGGTAACAGGGGCCTATGGCTACACCTTC. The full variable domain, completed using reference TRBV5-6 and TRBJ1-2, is DAGVTQSPTHLIKTRGQQVTLRCSPKSGHDTVSWYQQALGQGPQFIFQYYEEEERQRGNFPDRFSGHQFPNYSSELNVNALLLGDSALYLCASSEEGVTGAYGYTFGSGTRLTVV.

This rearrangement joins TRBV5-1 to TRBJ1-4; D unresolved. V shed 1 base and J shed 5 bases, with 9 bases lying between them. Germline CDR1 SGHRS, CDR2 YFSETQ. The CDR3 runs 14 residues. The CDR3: CASSLIGQNEKLFF. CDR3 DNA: TGCGCCAGCAGCTTGATTGGGCAGAATGAAAAACTGTTTTTT.

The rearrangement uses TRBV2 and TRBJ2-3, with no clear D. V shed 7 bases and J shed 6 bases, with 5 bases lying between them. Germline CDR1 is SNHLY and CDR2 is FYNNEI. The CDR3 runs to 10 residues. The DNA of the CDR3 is TGTGCCAGCATTGCGGATACGCAGTATTTT. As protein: CASIADTQYF.

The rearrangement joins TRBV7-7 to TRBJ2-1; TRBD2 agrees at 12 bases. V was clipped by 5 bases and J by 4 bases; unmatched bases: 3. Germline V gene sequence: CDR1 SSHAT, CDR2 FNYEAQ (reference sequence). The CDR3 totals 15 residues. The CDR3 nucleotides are TGTGCCAGCAGCGAAGGACTAGCGGGGTACAATGAGCAGTTCTTC. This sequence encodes CASSEGLAGYNEQFF.

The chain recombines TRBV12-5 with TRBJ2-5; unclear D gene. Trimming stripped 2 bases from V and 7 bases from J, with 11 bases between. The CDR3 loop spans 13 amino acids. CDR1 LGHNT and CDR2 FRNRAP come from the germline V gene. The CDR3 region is CASGLILGGTQYF. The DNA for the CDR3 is TGTGCTAGTGGTTTGATTCTCGGTGGGACCCAGTACTTC.

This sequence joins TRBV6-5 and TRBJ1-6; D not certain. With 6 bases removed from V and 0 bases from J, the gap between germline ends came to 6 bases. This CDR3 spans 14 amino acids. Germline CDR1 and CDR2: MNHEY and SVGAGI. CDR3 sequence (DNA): TGTGCCAGCAGCACCAGCTCCTATAATTCACCCCTCCACTTT. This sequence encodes CASSTSSYNSPLHF.

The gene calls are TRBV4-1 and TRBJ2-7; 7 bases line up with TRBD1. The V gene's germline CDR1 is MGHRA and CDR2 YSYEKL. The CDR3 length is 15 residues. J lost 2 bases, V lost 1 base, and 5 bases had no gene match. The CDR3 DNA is TGCGCCAGCAGCCAAGTCCCCGGGACAGCCTACGAGCAGTACTTC. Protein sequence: CASSQVPGTAYEQYF.

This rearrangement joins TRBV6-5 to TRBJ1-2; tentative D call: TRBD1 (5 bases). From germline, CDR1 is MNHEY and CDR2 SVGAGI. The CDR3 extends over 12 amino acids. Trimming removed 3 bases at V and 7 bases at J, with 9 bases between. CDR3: CASSYQGFGYTF. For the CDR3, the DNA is TGTGCCAGCAGTTATCAGGGATTTGGCTACACCTTC.

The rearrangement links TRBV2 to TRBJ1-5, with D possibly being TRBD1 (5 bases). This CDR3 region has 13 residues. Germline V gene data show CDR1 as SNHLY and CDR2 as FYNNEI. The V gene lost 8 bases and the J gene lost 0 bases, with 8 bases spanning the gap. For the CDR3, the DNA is TGTGCCAGCGGCAGGGATAGCAATCAGCCCCAGCATTTT. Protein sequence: CASGRDSNQPQHF.

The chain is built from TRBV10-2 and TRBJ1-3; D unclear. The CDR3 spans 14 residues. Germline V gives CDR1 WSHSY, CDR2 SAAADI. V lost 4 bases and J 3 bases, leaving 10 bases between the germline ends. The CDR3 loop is CASSVGGGGNTIYF. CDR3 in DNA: TGCGCCAGCAGTGTGGGTGGCGGTGGAAACACCATATATTTT.

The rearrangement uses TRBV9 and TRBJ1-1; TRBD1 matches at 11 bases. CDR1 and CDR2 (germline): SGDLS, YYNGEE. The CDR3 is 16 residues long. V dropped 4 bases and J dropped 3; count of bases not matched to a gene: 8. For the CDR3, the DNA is TGTGCCAGCAGCATGGACAGGGGGCAAGGGTACACTGAAGCTTTCTTT. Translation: CASSMDRGQGYTEAFF.

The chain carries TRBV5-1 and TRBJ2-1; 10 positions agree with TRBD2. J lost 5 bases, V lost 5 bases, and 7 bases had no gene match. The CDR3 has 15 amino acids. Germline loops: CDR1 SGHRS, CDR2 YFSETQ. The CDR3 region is CASRVGSGGDNEQFF. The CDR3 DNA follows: TGCGCCAGCAGGGTAGGAAGCGGGGGGGACAATGAGCAGTTCTTC.

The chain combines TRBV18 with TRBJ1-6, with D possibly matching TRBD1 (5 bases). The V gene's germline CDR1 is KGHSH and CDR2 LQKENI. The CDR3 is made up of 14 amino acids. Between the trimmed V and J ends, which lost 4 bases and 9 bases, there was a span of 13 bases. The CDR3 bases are TGTGCCAGCTCACTGGGAGGGGAAAGTTCACCCCTCCACTTT. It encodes CASSLGGESSPLHF. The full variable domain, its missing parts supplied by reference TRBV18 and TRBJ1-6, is NAGVMQNPRHLVRRRGQEARLRCSPMKGHSHVYWYRQLPEEGLKFMVYLQKENIIDESGMPKERFSAEFPKEGPSILRIQQVVRGDSAAYFCASSLGGESSPLHFGNGTRLTVT.

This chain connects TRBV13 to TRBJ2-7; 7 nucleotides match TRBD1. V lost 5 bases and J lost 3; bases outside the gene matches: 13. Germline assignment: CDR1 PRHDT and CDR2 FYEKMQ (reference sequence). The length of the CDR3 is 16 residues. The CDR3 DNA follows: TGTGCCAGCAGCCGACAGGGAAACTCAAGAAACTACGAGCAGTACTTC. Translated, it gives CASSRQGNSRNYEQYF.

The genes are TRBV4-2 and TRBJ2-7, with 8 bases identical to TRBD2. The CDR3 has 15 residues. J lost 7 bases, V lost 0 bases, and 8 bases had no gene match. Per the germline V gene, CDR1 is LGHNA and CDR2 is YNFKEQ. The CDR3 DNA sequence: TGTGCCAGCAGCCAAGAGCGGGGGGTTTCCTCGGAGCAGTACTTC. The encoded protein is CASSQERGVSSEQYF.

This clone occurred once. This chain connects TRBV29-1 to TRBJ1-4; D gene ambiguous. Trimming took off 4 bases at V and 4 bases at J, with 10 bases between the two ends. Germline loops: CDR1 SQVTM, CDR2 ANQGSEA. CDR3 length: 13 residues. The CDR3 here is CSVVWQFNEKLFF. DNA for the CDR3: TGCAGCGTTGTGTGGCAGTTTAATGAAAAACTGTTTTTT.

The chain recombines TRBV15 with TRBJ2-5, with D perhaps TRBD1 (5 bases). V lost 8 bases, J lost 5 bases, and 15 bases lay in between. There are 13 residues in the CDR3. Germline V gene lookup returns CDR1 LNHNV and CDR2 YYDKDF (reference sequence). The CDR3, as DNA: TGTGCCACCTCCAAGGGGAATCTGGAGACCCAGTACTTC. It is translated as CATSKGNLETQYF. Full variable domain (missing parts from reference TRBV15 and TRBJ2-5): DAMVIQNPRYQVTQFGKPVTLSCSQTLNHNVMYWYQQKSSQAPKLLFHYYDKDFNNEADTPDNFQSRRPNTSFCFLDIRSPGLGDTAMYLCATSKGNLETQYFGPGTRLLVL.

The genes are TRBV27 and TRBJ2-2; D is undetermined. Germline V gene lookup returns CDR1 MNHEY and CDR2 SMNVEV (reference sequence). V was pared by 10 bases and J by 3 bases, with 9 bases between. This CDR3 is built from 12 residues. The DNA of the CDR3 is TGTGCCACCGGCCGGGACACCGGGGAGCTGTTTTTT. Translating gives CATGRDTGELFF.

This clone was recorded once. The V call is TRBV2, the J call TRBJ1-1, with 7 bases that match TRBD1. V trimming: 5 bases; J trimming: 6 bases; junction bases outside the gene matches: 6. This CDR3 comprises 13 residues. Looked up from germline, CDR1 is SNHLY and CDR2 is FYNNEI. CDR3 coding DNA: TGTGCCAGCAGTACAGGGGTCGGGGCTGAAGCTTTCTTT. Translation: CASSTGVGAEAFF.

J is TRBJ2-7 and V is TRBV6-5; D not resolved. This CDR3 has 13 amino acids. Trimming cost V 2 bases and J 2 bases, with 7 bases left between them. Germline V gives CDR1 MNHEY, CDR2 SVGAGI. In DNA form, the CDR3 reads TGTGCCAGCAGTTACCGCGCGACCTACGAGCAGTACTTC. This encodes CASSYRATYEQYF.

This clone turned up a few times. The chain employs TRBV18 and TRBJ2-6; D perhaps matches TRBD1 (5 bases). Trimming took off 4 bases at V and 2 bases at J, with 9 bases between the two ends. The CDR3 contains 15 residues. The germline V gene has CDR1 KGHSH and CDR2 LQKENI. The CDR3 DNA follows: TGTGCCAGCTCACAAGGACACGCTGGGGCCAACGTCCTGACTTTC. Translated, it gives CASSQGHAGANVLTF.

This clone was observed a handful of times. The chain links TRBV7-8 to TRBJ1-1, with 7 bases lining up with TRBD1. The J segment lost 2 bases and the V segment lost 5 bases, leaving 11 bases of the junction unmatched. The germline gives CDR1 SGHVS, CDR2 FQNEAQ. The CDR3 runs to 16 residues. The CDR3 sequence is CASSATRGLGNTEAFF. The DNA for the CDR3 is TGTGCCAGCAGCGCCACGAGGGGGCTCGGAAACACTGAAGCTTTCTTT.

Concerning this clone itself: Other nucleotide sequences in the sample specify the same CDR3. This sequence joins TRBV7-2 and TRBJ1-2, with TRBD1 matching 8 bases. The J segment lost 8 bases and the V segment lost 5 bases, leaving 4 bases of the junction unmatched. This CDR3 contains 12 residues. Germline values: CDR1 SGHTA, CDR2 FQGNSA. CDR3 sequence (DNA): TGTGCCAGCAGCCTGACAGGGGAGGGCTACACCTTC. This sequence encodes CASSLTGEGYTF.